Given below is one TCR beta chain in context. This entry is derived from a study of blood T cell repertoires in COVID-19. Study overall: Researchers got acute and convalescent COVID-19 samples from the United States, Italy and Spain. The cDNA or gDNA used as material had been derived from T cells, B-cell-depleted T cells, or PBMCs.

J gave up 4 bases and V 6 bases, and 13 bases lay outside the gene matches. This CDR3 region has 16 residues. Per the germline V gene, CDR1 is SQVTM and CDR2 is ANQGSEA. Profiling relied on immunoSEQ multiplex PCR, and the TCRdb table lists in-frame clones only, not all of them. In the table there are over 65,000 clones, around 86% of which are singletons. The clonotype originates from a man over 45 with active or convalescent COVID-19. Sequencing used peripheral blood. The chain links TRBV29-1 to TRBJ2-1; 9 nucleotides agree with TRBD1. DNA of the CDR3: TGCAGCGTGACGTGGGGTTATGGACAGGGGTACAATGAGCAGTTCTTC. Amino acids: CSVTWGYGQGYNEQFF.